The entry below gives a single T cell receptor beta chain sequence along with its context. Its antigen is still unknown. The data belong to a study of cytomegalovirus exposure and HLA in healthy donors. Study-wide points: Using the classifier, cytomegalovirus status was reportedly diagnosed with high specificity and sensitivity.

The CDR3 totals 14 residues. V gave up 7 bases and J gave up 4 bases; unmatched junction bases: 7. Per germline, CDR1 MNHEY and CDR2 SMNVEV (reference sequence). 60 Vbeta and 13 Jbeta primers were used in PCR. The table came from immunoSEQ multiplex PCR; TCRdb's copy has only in-frame clones and leaves some out. The repertoire holds roughly 100,000 clones, around 78% seen once, with about 5.3% in the top ten. The TCR comes from a male donor in good health and CMV-seronegative. Sequencing was carried out using PBMCs. The V call is TRBV27, the J call TRBJ1-5, with 7 bases that match TRBD1. The CDR3 here is CASTRTGENQPQHF. In DNA, the CDR3 is TGTGCCAGCACCCGGACAGGCGAAAATCAGCCCCAGCATTTT.